These 19 T cell receptor beta chains originate from one sample sequenced in a study of patients and donors after allogeneic stem cell transplantation. TCRdb re-called the RT-PCR reads through MiXCR, storing one row per CDR3 protein. The profile shows about 400,000 distinct CDR3 sequences, 16% of them singletons. The material sequenced was blood, either unsorted or a sorted T cell fraction (not recorded which). These receptor sequences come from a human donor who was either an allogeneic HSCT recipient or a stem cell or donor lymphocyte infusion donor (not recorded which). It is not recorded whose cells these are; they may come from a transplant donor.

This clonotype was detected a few times. The V call is TRBV11-1, the J call TRBJ2-7; 11 bases agree with TRBD2. Germline loops: CDR1 SGHAT, CDR2 FQDESV (reference sequence). The junction had 22 bases not matched to a gene; V was cut back by 3 bases and J by 9 bases. The CDR3 has 19 residues. CDR3 amino acids: CASSFTRLAGPQPVSVQYF. In nucleotides, the CDR3 is TGTGCCAGCAGCTTTACAAGACTAGCGGGACCACAACCCGTCTCCGTGCAGTACTTC.

The rearrangement uses TRBV14 and TRBJ2-7, with D unresolved. V gave up 2 bases and J gave up 0 bases, with 11 bases separating them. CDR1 and CDR2 (germline): SGHDN, FVKESK. There are 15 residues in the CDR3. In DNA, the CDR3 is TGTGCCAGCAGCCAAATGGCCCTGAGCTCCTACGAGCAGTACTTC. The encoded protein is CASSQMALSSYEQYF.

This clonotype showed up many times. The rearrangement links TRBV12-3 or TRBV12-4 to TRBJ2-1, with 13 bases matching TRBD2. The CDR3 is 16 residues long. J lost 2 bases, V lost 5 bases, and 3 bases had no gene match. CDR3 sequence (DNA): TGTGCCAGCAGTCGACTAGCGGGAGGACCCTACAATGAGCAGTTCTTC. Its translation: CASSRLAGGPYNEQFF.

The chain recombines TRBV2 with TRBJ2-7; 9 bases align to TRBD1. Germline CDR1 is SNHLY and CDR2 is FYNNEI. The CDR3 sequence is 16 residues long. The ends lost 6 bases at V and 0 bases at J; junction bases unmatched: 9. CDR3 in DNA: TGTGCCAGCAGGAACGGACAGGGGCCGAGCTCCTACGAGCAGTACTTC. This sequence encodes CASRNGQGPSSYEQYF.

This clonotype was recorded at least ten times. The chain couples TRBV12-3 or TRBV12-4 to TRBJ1-1; D unresolved. The CDR3 sequence is 13 residues long. V shed 2 bases and J shed 1 base, with 5 bases lying between them. The CDR3 loop is CASSLQRNTEAFF. The CDR3 region has the DNA TGTGCCAGCAGTTTACAGAGGAACACTGAAGCTTTCTTT.

The gene calls are TRBV2 and TRBJ1-2, with TRBD1 matching 8 bases. The CDR3 has 15 residues. From germline, CDR1 is SNHLY and CDR2 FYNNEI. J was trimmed by 0 bases and V by 8 bases; bases with no gene match: 8. CDR3 region: CASVEQGEPNYGYTF. In DNA form, the CDR3 reads TGTGCCAGCGTGGAACAGGGGGAACCTAACTATGGCTACACCTTC. The full variable domain, in which reference TRBV2 and TRBJ1-2 provide the parts outside the CDR3, is EPEVTQTPSHQVTQMGQEVILRCVPISNHLYFYWYRQILGQKVEFLVSFYNNEISEKSEIFDDQFSVERPDGSNFTLKIRSTKLEDSAMYFCASVEQGEPNYGYTFGSGTRLTVV.

This clonotype has more than one count but fewer than ten. The J gene is TRBJ2-2, the V gene TRBV7-8; 9 bases are a match to TRBD1. The germline CDR1 and CDR2 sequences are SGHVS and FQNEAQ. The CDR3 is 16 residues long. Trimming at V came to 5 bases and at J to 6 bases, leaving 10 bases not matched to a gene. The CDR3 nucleotides read TGTGCCAGCAGCCGGAGGGGACAGGGTTTGTCCGGGGAGCTGTTTTTT. Protein sequence: CASSRRGQGLSGELFF.

The chain employs TRBV7-9 and TRBJ1-2; a weak D match, TRBD1 (5 bases). The V gene's germline CDR1 is SEHNR and CDR2 FQNEAQ (reference sequence). The CDR3 consists of 13 residues. V shed 3 bases and J shed 4 bases, with 9 bases lying between them. The CDR3 is CASSFSGGYGYTF. The CDR3 DNA sequence: TGTGCCAGCAGCTTTTCTGGGGGCTATGGCTACACCTTC. The whole variable domain, remainder taken from reference TRBV7-9 and TRBJ1-2, is DTGVSQNPRHKITKRGQNVTFRCDPISEHNRLYWYRQTLGQGPEFLTYFQNEAQLEKSRLLSDRFSAERPKGSFSTLEIQRTEQGDSAMYLCASSFSGGYGYTFGSGTRLTVV.

This sequence joins TRBV29-1 and TRBJ1-5; TRBD1 agrees at 11 bases. Germline V gene sequence: CDR1 SQVTM, CDR2 ANQGSEA. The CDR3 is 14 residues long. Germline trimming cut 6 bases from V and 5 bases from J; bases unmatched to any gene: 6. CDR3 in amino acids: CSVRTGGKDQPQHF. The CDR3 nucleotides are TGCAGCGTAAGGACAGGGGGCAAAGATCAGCCCCAGCATTTT.

This chain joins TRBV5-1 and TRBJ2-3; TRBD2 aligns across 7 bases. V shed 0 bases, J shed 5 bases, and the junction held 9 bases outside the gene matches. Per the germline V gene, CDR1 is SGHRS and CDR2 is YFSETQ. This CDR3 has 16 amino acids. The CDR3 is CASSLEPSGGEDTQYF. Written as DNA, the CDR3 is TGCGCCAGCAGCTTGGAGCCTAGCGGTGGGGAAGATACGCAGTATTTT.

CDR3 amino acids: CASSAVEGVYEQYF. CDR3 DNA: TGTGCCAGCAGCGCAGTCGAGGGGGTCTACGAGCAGTACTTC. V is TRBV9 and J is TRBJ2-7, with a tentative D call TRBD1 (6 bases). Germline V gives CDR1 SGDLS, CDR2 YYNGEE. The germline V and J ends were trimmed by 3 bases and 3 bases, with 13 bases remaining between them. This CDR3 is 14 amino acids long.

This clonotype has more than one count but fewer than ten. The genes are TRBV2 and TRBJ1-1; D gene unclear. The CDR3 has 13 amino acids. Germline V gene data show CDR1 as SNHLY and CDR2 as FYNNEI. Trimming removed 6 bases from V and 0 bases from J, with 8 bases in between. CDR3 DNA sequence: TGTGCCAGCAGATACAGCTTGAACACTGAAGCTTTCTTT. Amino acid sequence: CASRYSLNTEAFF.

The chain uses TRBV6-5 and TRBJ2-3; 7 bases agree with TRBD2. The CDR3 has 15 amino acids. Germline lookup yields CDR1 MNHEY and CDR2 SVGAGI. V trimming: 2 bases; J trimming: 2 bases; junction bases outside the gene matches: 4. CDR3 in DNA: TGTGCCAGCAGTTACGAGCTAGCGGCCACAGATACGCAGTATTTT. Its translation: CASSYELAATDTQYF.

This sequence joins TRBV13 and TRBJ2-1, with 8 bases identical to TRBD2. Germline CDR1 PRHDT, CDR2 FYEKMQ (reference sequence). The junction had 13 bases not matched to a gene; V was cut back by 5 bases and J by 7 bases. CDR3 length: 16 residues. The CDR3 protein is CASSPQRGGRQNEQFF. The CDR3 coding sequence is TGTGCCAGCAGCCCCCAACGTGGCGGGAGGCAAAATGAGCAGTTCTTC.

This sequence joins TRBV3-1 and TRBJ2-1; D possibly corresponds to TRBD2 (5 bases). Trimming pared 0 bases from V and 5 bases from J, leaving 20 bases between. The CDR3 loop spans 18 amino acids. Per germline, CDR1 LGHDT and CDR2 YNNKEL (reference sequence). The CDR3 DNA follows: TGTGCCAGCAGCCAAGATTGGTCAGGCTCACTAGTTGACAATGAGCAGTTCTTC. Encoded protein: CASSQDWSGSLVDNEQFF.

At least ten counts were recorded for this clonotype. The rearrangement links TRBV12-3 or TRBV12-4 to TRBJ2-1; no clear D. Between the trimmed V and J ends, which lost 0 bases and 6 bases, there was a span of 12 bases. The CDR3 has 15 amino acids. This CDR3 is CASSLAAKGPNEQFF. CDR3 in DNA: TGTGCCAGCAGTTTAGCGGCCAAGGGCCCCAATGAGCAGTTCTTC.

To note about this clonotype: One end of the junction varies from germline; a read error may be responsible. The chain has TRBV6-1 and TRBJ2-7; 12 bases agree with TRBD1. The germline V gene has CDR1 MNHNS and CDR2 SASEGT. The CDR3 sequence is 15 residues long. The CDR3: CASSMPRDRGRFRDF. The CDR3 DNA is TGTGCCAGCAGTATGCCCCGGGACAGGGGGCGATTCAGGGACTTC.

This clonotype was counted at least ten times. The genes are TRBV27 and TRBJ1-1, with 7 bases that match TRBD1. Germline CDR1 reads MNHEY; CDR2 reads SMNVEV (reference sequence). Trimming took 5 bases from V and 2 from J; bases not matched to a gene: 5. This CDR3 has 14 amino acids. DNA of the CDR3: TGTGCCAGCAGTCCTGACAGGGCTAACACTGAAGCTTTCTTT. Protein sequence: CASSPDRANTEAFF.

V usage is TRBV12-3 or TRBV12-4 and J usage is TRBJ1-6; no definite D call. The CDR3 covers 14 residues. Between the trimmed V and J ends, which lost 5 bases and 6 bases, there was a span of 11 bases. CDR3: CASSLAGGNSPLHF. CDR3 bases: TGTGCCAGCAGTCTGGCCGGTGGTAATTCACCCCTCCACTTT.